Following are 22 T cell receptor beta chains from one sample sequenced in a study of CD39 and CD103 CD8 tumor-infiltrating T cells (dated by TCRdb to 2016 to 2019). Libraries were prepared through the immunoSEQ multiplex PCR assay. Here the immuneACCESS table is served through TCRdb, limited to in-frame sequences with V and J called. Missing clones are a known gap in these copies; in checked studies unresolved V genes cover under half, and the rest lacks a known reason. The sample table holds roughly 15,000 clones, of which around nine tenths were seen once. The top ten clonotypes cover 3.5% to 5% of the sample. Material for sequencing was CD8+ T cells sorted from blood. The sample's cell subset or site, from its label and the paper: total memory CD8 T cells (CD45RA-CCR7+/-) from blood or uninvolved lymph node. These receptors were collected from a human donor with head and neck squamous cell carcinoma.

The sample holds one count of this clone. V and J are TRBV6-5 and TRBJ2-1, with D perhaps matching TRBD1 or TRBD2 (5 bases each). The V gene lost 2 bases and the J gene lost 3 bases, with 11 bases spanning the gap. CDR3 length: 15 residues. Per the germline V gene, CDR1 is MNHEY and CDR2 is SVGAGI. The CDR3 nucleotides are TGTGCCAGCAGTTACCTGTCGGGGCTCTACAATGAGCAGTTCTTC. It encodes CASSYLSGLYNEQFF.

This clone is labeled as hyperexpanded. The chain employs TRBV6-4 and TRBJ2-3; D may be TRBD2 (5 bases). The CDR3 contains 14 residues. Trimming cost V 3 bases and J 4 bases, with 11 bases left between them. Germline V gives CDR1 MRHNA, CDR2 SNTAGT. In DNA form, the CDR3 reads TGTGCCAGCAGTGAAGCTGAGGGCGCAGATACGCAGTATTTT. It specifies CASSEAEGADTQYF.

J is TRBJ1-2 and V is TRBV9, with 7 positions matching TRBD1. The CDR3 contains 15 residues. CDR1 is SGDLS, CDR2 YYNGEE, per germline. Losses at the gene ends were 3 bases for V and 3 bases for J; bases not matched to a gene: 8. CDR3 protein: CASSATGVVHYGYTF. The CDR3 bases are TGTGCCAGCAGCGCCACAGGGGTGGTTCACTATGGCTACACCTTC.

This sequence joins TRBV7-2 and TRBJ1-1; TRBD1 agrees at 7 bases. CDR3 length: 17 amino acids. Per the germline V gene, CDR1 is SGHTA and CDR2 is FQGNSA. After removal of 2 bases from V and 6 bases from J, the junction contained 15 bases not matched to a gene. The CDR3 loop reads CASSLQSLGGGASEAFF. CDR3 sequence (DNA): TGTGCCAGCAGCTTACAATCCTTGGGAGGGGGCGCTTCTGAAGCTTTCTTT. The complete variable domain, with remaining parts taken from reference TRBV7-2 and TRBJ1-1, reads GAGVSQSPSNKVTEKGKDVELRCDPISGHTALYWYRQSLGQGLEFLIYFQGNSAPDKSGLPSDRFSAERTGGSVSTLTIQRTQQEDSAVYLCASSLQSLGGGASEAFFGQGTRLTVV.

The chain is built from TRBV29-1 and TRBJ2-7; D uncertain. The CDR3 is 11 amino acids. The V end was cut by 7 bases, the J end by 5 bases, with 12 bases between. Germline CDR1 is SQVTM and CDR2 is ANQGSEA. DNA of the CDR3: TGCAGCGCCCGGGCCAGAAACGAGCAGTACTTC. Protein product: CSARARNEQYF.

The CDR3 DNA follows: TGTGCCAGCAGCTTAGGGACGGTGAACTATGGCTACACCTTC. Protein product: CASSLGTVNYGYTF. The rearrangement joins TRBV5-5 to TRBJ1-2; D perhaps matches TRBD1 (5 bases). Germline V gene data show CDR1 as SGHKS and CDR2 as YYEKEE (reference sequence). The CDR3 loop spans 14 amino acids. V shed 2 bases and J shed 2 bases, with 10 bases lying between them.

This chain joins TRBV5-1 and TRBJ2-2; TRBD1 is a possible D gene (6 bases). Germline assignment: CDR1 SGHRS and CDR2 YFSETQ. Trimming took off 0 bases at V and 0 bases at J, with 12 bases between the two ends. This CDR3 region has 17 residues. The CDR3 region has the DNA TGCGCCAGCAGCTTGGAGGGGACAACTACGAACACCGGGGAGCTGTTTTTT. This translates into CASSLEGTTTNTGELFF.

This clone has a single count. The gene calls are TRBV5-1 and TRBJ2-3; maybe TRBD2 (5 bases). The CDR3 consists of 13 residues. CDR1 is SGHRS, CDR2 YFSETQ, per germline. The V and J ends lost 4 bases and 5 bases respectively, with 11 bases between them. The CDR3 DNA reads as TGCGCCAGCAGCCCGGGGATTGAAGATACGCAGTATTTT. Its translation is CASSPGIEDTQYF.

The chain employs TRBV19 and TRBJ1-1; D may be TRBD1 (5 bases). Germline lookup yields CDR1 LNHDA and CDR2 SQIVND (reference sequence). V gave up 5 bases and J gave up 6 bases, with 16 bases separating them. CDR3 size: 14 residues. CDR3 amino acids: CASSFQGGSAEAFF. As DNA, the CDR3 is TGTGCCAGTAGTTTCCAGGGAGGTAGTGCTGAAGCTTTCTTT.

Only one count was recorded for this clone. The rearrangement joins TRBV10-2 to TRBJ1-6, with D possibly matching TRBD1 (5 bases). CDR1 and CDR2 from the germline V gene are WSHSY and SAAADI. The CDR3 spans 14 residues. V gave up 1 base and J gave up 10 bases, with 11 bases separating them. CDR3 coding DNA: TGCGCCAGCAGTGAGTTGGGGGGGGAATCACCCCTCCACTTT. Its protein product is CASSELGGESPLHF.

The chain employs TRBV9 and TRBJ1-3; a weak D match, TRBD1 (6 bases). Trimming took 4 bases from V and 2 from J, leaving 25 bases between them. The length of the CDR3 is 19 residues. Germline V gene lookup returns CDR1 SGDLS and CDR2 YYNGEE. In nucleotides, the CDR3 is TGTGCCAGCAGCCCTAGACAGGTTTATCTTTCACCAACTGGAAACACCATATATTTT. Its translation is CASSPRQVYLSPTGNTIYF.

The V call is TRBV29-1, the J call TRBJ1-2; D gene unclear. The V gene's germline CDR1 is SQVTM and CDR2 ANQGSEA. CDR3 size: 11 residues. Trimming took off 6 bases at V and 7 bases at J, with 12 bases between the two ends. The CDR3 DNA sequence: TGCAGCGTCCTACTCCTTAGTGGCTACACCTTC. It encodes CSVLLLSGYTF.

This clone was detected only once. J is TRBJ2-7 and V is TRBV4-2, with 8 bases matching TRBD2. Trimming removed 3 bases from V and 2 bases from J; junction bases left unmatched: 12. The V gene's germline CDR1 is LGHNA and CDR2 YNFKEQ. CDR3 length: 17 amino acids. The CDR3: CASSHGATAGGAYEQYF. In DNA, the CDR3 is TGTGCCAGCAGCCACGGAGCTACGGCGGGGGGAGCCTACGAGCAGTACTTC.

The chain combines TRBV5-4 with TRBJ2-7; D uncertain. The CDR3 is 13 amino acids. Germline-derived CDR1 and CDR2 are SGHNT and YYREEE (reference sequence). The V end was cut by 0 bases, the J end by 3 bases, with 7 bases between. This chain's CDR3 is CASSLGSLYEQYF. The CDR3 DNA reads as TGTGCCAGCAGCTTGGGGAGCCTCTACGAGCAGTACTTC.

The chain is built from TRBV19 and TRBJ2-1; D unresolved. The V end lost 2 bases, the J end lost 3 bases, and 11 bases lay between the germline ends. Germline V gene data show CDR1 as LNHDA and CDR2 as SQIVND (reference sequence). There are 15 residues in the CDR3. The chain's CDR3 is CASSILPARYNEQFF. The CDR3 DNA is TGTGCCAGTAGTATACTCCCAGCGCGCTACAATGAGCAGTTCTTC.

Regarding this clone: This CDR3 is also generated by other DNA sequences in the sample. The chain couples TRBV19 to TRBJ2-7; 8 positions match TRBD1. Germline V CDR1 and CDR2: LNHDA, SQIVND (reference sequence). V lost 4 bases and J lost 4; bases outside the gene matches: 3. The CDR3 length is 13 residues. The CDR3 is CASSTGQGYEQYF. The CDR3 DNA is TGTGCCAGTAGTACTGGACAGGGTTACGAGCAGTACTTC.

This chain connects TRBV4-1 to TRBJ2-3; D gene unclear. The V gene lost 1 base and the J gene lost 2 bases, with 10 bases spanning the gap. The CDR3 totals 15 residues. Germline CDR1 MGHRA, CDR2 YSYEKL. CDR3 loop: CASSQGFGNTDTQYF. For the CDR3, the DNA is TGCGCCAGCAGCCAAGGATTTGGCAACACAGATACGCAGTATTTT.

V gene TRBV9 combines with J gene TRBJ2-1; the D is unclear. This CDR3 has 12 residues. Germline assignment: CDR1 SGDLS and CDR2 YYNGEE. Trimming cost V 4 bases and J 8 bases, with 10 bases left between them. In nucleotides, the CDR3 is TGTGCCAGCAGCCCACCTAGTTATGAGCAGTTCTTC. Translating it yields CASSPPSYEQFF.

J is TRBJ1-5 and V is TRBV7-9; D might be TRBD1 (5 bases). CDR1 is SEHNR and CDR2 is FQNEAQ in the germline V gene (reference sequence). The CDR3 has 15 amino acids. V was shortened by 2 bases and J by 5 bases, with 13 bases between the two germline ends. The CDR3 sequence: CASSLFGADDQPQHF. CDR3 DNA: TGTGCCAGCAGCTTATTTGGGGCAGATGATCAGCCCCAGCATTTT.

J is TRBJ2-1 and V is TRBV11-2, with 10 bases fitting TRBD1. The CDR3 is 17 residues long. V shed 5 bases, J shed 4 bases, and the junction held 11 bases outside the gene matches. Looked up from germline, CDR1 is SGHAT and CDR2 is FQNNGV. CDR3 in DNA: TGTGCCAGCAGCCCGACCGCCGGGACAGGGGCTTACAATGAGCAGTTCTTC. Protein: CASSPTAGTGAYNEQFF.

This clone is a singleton in its sample. This sequence joins TRBV18 and TRBJ2-2, with D possibly being TRBD1 (6 bases). CDR3 length: 18 amino acids. The germline CDR1 and CDR2 sequences are KGHSH and LQKENI. Trimming left V 0 bases short and J 1 base short, with 15 bases between. For the CDR3, the DNA is TGTGCCAGCTCACCACCTACAGGGAGCGACATGAACACCGGGGAGCTGTTTTTT. Amino acid sequence: CASSPPTGSDMNTGELFF.

The V and J genes are TRBV7-9 and TRBJ1-1; weak D call: TRBD1 (6 bases). V gave up 10 bases and J gave up 5 bases, with 14 bases separating them. The CDR3 is 12 residues long. Germline V gives CDR1 SEHNR, CDR2 FQNEAQ (reference sequence). CDR3 sequence reads: CATRGGSTEAFF. The CDR3 DNA follows: TGTGCCACACGGGGGGGCTCGACTGAAGCTTTCTTT.